This T cell receptor beta chain emerged from a study of shared clonotypes between healthy human individuals. Study context: A couple of female and three male donors aged 18 to 49 were enrolled. Study observations and caveats: Estimated richness values were generally larger in naive subsets than in memory subsets.

Every donor was a Caucasian adult from Nashville, Tennessee. Only one count was recorded for this clone. Its target is unknown. This CDR3 contains 13 residues. Germline assignment: CDR1 SEHNR and CDR2 FQNEAQ (reference sequence). Trimming pared 5 bases from V and 3 bases from J, leaving 10 bases between. Clones were read by immunoSEQ multiplex PCR, and TCRdb kept only the in-frame ones, dropping some. The repertoire holds approximately 530,000 clones, with roughly 95% as singletons. The genes are TRBV7-9 and TRBJ1-1; D uncertain. This TCR was recovered from a woman under 40 in good health. The sample taken for sequencing was naive CD4+ T cells sorted from blood. Subset reported: CD45RA+ positively selected. CDR3 in amino acids: CASSPLWDTEAFF. CDR3 sequence (DNA): TGTGCCAGCAGCCCATTATGGGACACTGAAGCTTTCTTT.